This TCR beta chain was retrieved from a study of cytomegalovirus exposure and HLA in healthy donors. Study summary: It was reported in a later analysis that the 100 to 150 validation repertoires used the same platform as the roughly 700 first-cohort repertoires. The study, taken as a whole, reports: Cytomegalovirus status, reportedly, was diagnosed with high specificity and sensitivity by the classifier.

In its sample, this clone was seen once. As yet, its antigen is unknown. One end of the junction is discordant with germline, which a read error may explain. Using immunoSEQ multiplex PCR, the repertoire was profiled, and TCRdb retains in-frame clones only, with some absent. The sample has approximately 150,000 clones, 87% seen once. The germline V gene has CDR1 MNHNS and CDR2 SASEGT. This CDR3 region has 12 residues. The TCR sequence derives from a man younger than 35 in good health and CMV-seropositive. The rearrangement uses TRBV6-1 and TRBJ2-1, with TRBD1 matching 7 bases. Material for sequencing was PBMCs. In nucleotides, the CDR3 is TGTGCCAGCAGTGAAGCCTTTATTACAGGGGTCTTC. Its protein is CASSEAFITGVF.